This paragraph covers one TCR beta chain sequence. This sample was included in a study of molecular identifiers for immune sequencing clone quantification. At the level of the study: Five aliquots were made in replicates from the RNA of about 20,000 or 100,000 naive CD8 cells, and four were sequenced.

The germline gives CDR1 SGHDT, CDR2 YYEEEE. The CDR3 runs 14 residues. The ends were cut back, 0 bases at V and 3 bases at J, with 10 bases in the middle. The use of previously described methods and listed TCR primers produced the bulk TCR libraries. TCRdb redid the calling of the PCR reads with MiXCR, one entry per CDR3 protein. This table holds hundreds of thousands of distinct CDR3 sequences, about 25% found once. This chain joins TRBV5-6 and TRBJ2-7; D is unclear. This receptor was obtained from a human donor in good health. Some libraries in this study had Jurkat cell RNA spiked in. Sequenced input: naive CD8+ T cells from blood, with Jurkat cell RNA spiked in. As for subset: FACS-sorted CD8+CD4-CCR7+CD45RA+ naive T cells. CDR3 region: CASSLDLKSYEQYF. CDR3 DNA: TGTGCCAGCAGCTTGGATTTAAAAAGCTACGAGCAGTACTTC.